This T cell receptor (beta chain) was retrieved from a study of identical twins. Study results and caveats: A partial confounding effect on zero-insertion analyses could come from invariant MAIT and iNKT cells. With abundant cord blood beta clonotypes, insertions were fewer; memory repertoires showed no such pattern.

Addition of a universal primer site occurred through template switching, and cDNA carried unique molecular identifiers. MiXCR was run by TCRdb on the 5' RACE reads, yielding one entry per CDR3 protein. This sample has 250,000 or so distinct CDR3 sequences, with approximately 11% found just once. Notes on this clonotype: What it binds is not known.

Another study also made use of these data, one on yellow fever vaccine responses in identical twins. That work contributes: Twins' T cell vaccine responses reportedly looked partly convergent, partly personalized.

This receptor was obtained from a woman younger than 30 in good health. The sequenced sample was memory (CD45RO+) T cells sorted from blood.

In DNA form, the CDR3 reads TGTGCCAGTAGTATAGTCCCATGGAGCAATCAGCCCCAGCATTTT. Its protein is CASSIVPWSNQPQHF. The V gene is TRBV19, the J gene TRBJ1-5; D remains unclear. Germline loops: CDR1 LNHDA, CDR2 SQIVND (reference sequence). V was clipped by 1 base and J by 1 base, with 8 bases between them. This CDR3 contains 15 residues.